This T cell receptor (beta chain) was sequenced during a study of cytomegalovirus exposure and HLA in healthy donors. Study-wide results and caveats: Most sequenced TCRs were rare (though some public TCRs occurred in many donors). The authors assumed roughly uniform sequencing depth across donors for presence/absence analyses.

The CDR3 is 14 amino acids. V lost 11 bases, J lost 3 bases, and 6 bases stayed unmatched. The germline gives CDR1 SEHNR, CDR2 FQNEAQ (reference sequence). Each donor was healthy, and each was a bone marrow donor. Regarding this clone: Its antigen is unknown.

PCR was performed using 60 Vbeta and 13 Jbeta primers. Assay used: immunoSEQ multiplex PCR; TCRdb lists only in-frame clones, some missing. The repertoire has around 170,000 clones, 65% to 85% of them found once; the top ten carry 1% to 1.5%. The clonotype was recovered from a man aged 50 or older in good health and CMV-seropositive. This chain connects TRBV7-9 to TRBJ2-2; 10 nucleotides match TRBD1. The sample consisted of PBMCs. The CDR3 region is CAVRQGAYTGELFF. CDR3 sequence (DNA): TGTGCCGTCCGACAGGGGGCCTACACCGGGGAGCTGTTTTTT.